This T cell receptor beta chain was identified in a study of Graves' ophthalmopathy and Graves' hyperthyroidism. Study overall: Peripheral blood collection took place at initial diagnosis, before any treatment.

Using RNA transcripts, the TCR beta CDR3 regions were amplified. Second-round multiplex PCR followed a first-round RT-PCR using HTBI primers. TCRdb re-called the multiplex PCR reads through MiXCR, storing one row per CDR3 protein. Among about 220,000 distinct CDR3 sequences, about a fifth were seen once, and the ten largest hold 35% to 55%. This clonotype has ten or more counts. Its antigen is unidentified. The ends were cut back, 5 bases at V and 4 bases at J, with 17 bases in the middle. Germline values: CDR1 KGHDR, CDR2 SFDVKD. This CDR3 is 16 amino acids long. Study results and caveats: A 13-signature model separated ophthalmopathy from stable hyperthyroidism, reaching approximately 88% sensitivity and 81.08% specificity cross-validated. Appearing in blood as well were most expanded thyroid clonotypes above 0.001 frequency. Forecasting of ophthalmopathy progression by the model achieved more than 70% sensitivity and around 77% specificity.

This rearrangement joins TRBV24-1 to TRBJ1-5; a possible D gene is TRBD1 (6 bases). Sequences were obtained from peripheral blood. The receptor was derived from a woman between 50 and 59 years old with Graves' ophthalmopathy. CDR3 nucleotides: TGTGCCACCAGTGCTAACAAGAAAGGGGGGAATCAGCCCCAGCATTTT. The encoded protein is CATSANKKGGNQPQHF.